The next 17 T cell receptor beta chains were all read from a single sample in a study of shared clonotypes between healthy human individuals. Produced via immunoSEQ multiplex PCR; TCRdb's table is partial and in-frame only. In the table there are millions of clones, 85% to 95% of which are singletons. Sequencing input: naive CD4+ T cells sorted from blood. Noted subset: CD45RA+ positively selected. These receptor sequences come from a man aged 18-30 years in good health.

J is TRBJ1-6 and V is TRBV5-1; unclear D gene. The CDR3 extends over 15 amino acids. Trimming took 1 base from V and 7 from J, leaving 12 bases between them. CDR1 and CDR2 (germline): SGHRS, YFSETQ. CDR3 bases: TGCGCCAGCAGCTTGAGGGAAGCTGGGAATTCACCCCTCCACTTT. Translation gives CASSLREAGNSPLHF.

V gene TRBV29-1 combines with J gene TRBJ2-5, with 7 positions matching TRBD1. There are 14 residues in the CDR3. J gave up 4 bases and V 2 bases, and 7 bases lay outside the gene matches. Looked up from germline, CDR1 is SQVTM and CDR2 is ANQGSEA. The CDR3 DNA reads TGCAGCGTTGAAAGGAACAGGGGTGCAGAGACCCAGTACTTC. Protein product: CSVERNRGAETQYF.

This clone appeared once. Germline and junction disagree at one end, which may indicate a read error. CDR3 sequence reads: CSARELTTHF. In DNA form, the CDR3 reads TGCAGTGCTAGAGAGCTAACCACCCACTTC. This rearrangement joins TRBV20-1 to TRBJ1-2; no clear D gene. Looked up from germline, CDR1 is DFQATT and CDR2 is SNEGSKA (reference sequence). The CDR3 runs to 10 residues.

This chain links TRBV4-1 with TRBJ2-3; D is ambiguous. Germline CDR1 MGHRA, CDR2 YSYEKL. Trimming cost V 2 bases and J 0 bases, with 3 bases left between them. The CDR3 extends over 13 amino acids. The CDR3 coding sequence is TGCGCCAGCAGCCAACAGAGCACAGATACGCAGTATTTT. Its translation is CASSQQSTDTQYF.

The V and J genes are TRBV4-1 and TRBJ1-2; D unresolved. Trimming removed 0 bases at V and 2 bases at J, with 10 bases between. This CDR3 comprises 15 residues. The germline gives CDR1 MGHRA, CDR2 YSYEKL. The CDR3 here is CASSQESGNNYGYTF. CDR3 DNA: TGCGCCAGCAGCCAAGAATCGGGAAACAACTATGGCTACACCTTC.

The chain links TRBV5-1 to TRBJ2-7; 8 bases fit TRBD2. V trimming: 1 base; J trimming: 2 bases; junction bases outside the gene matches: 11. The V gene's germline CDR1 is SGHRS and CDR2 YFSETQ. The CDR3 extends over 17 amino acids. As DNA, the CDR3 is TGCGCCAGCAGCTTGCCCTCCTCGGGGGGGTGTCCCTACGAGCAGTACTTC. Its translation is CASSLPSSGGCPYEQYF.

The chain combines TRBV7-2 with TRBJ1-1, with unresolved D. V dropped 3 bases and J dropped 1 base, with 9 bases sitting between them. Germline lookup yields CDR1 SGHTA and CDR2 FQGNSA. This CDR3 spans 14 amino acids. As DNA, the CDR3 is TGTGCCAGCAGCTTTGAGGCCAGGAACACTGAAGCTTTCTTT. Translating gives CASSFEARNTEAFF.

The rearrangement joins TRBV5-1 to TRBJ2-2, with TRBD1 matching over 7 bases. This CDR3 spans 15 amino acids. Per germline, CDR1 SGHRS and CDR2 YFSETQ. With 5 bases clipped from V and 4 bases from J, the junction kept 8 bases outside the gene matches. DNA of the CDR3: TGCGCCAGCAGTCCAAGGGGGCTAGTCACCGGGGAGCTGTTTTTT. It translates to CASSPRGLVTGELFF.

This chain joins TRBV4-1 and TRBJ1-6, with D perhaps matching TRBD1 (6 bases). CDR1 and CDR2 from the germline V gene are MGHRA and YSYEKL. The CDR3 sequence is 18 residues long. Trimming pared 2 bases from V and 7 bases from J, leaving 21 bases between. CDR3 protein: CASSQYFRGQSDNSPLHF. In DNA form, the CDR3 reads TGCGCCAGCAGCCAATATTTTCGGGGGCAGTCCGACAATTCACCCCTCCACTTT.

The rearrangement uses TRBV6-5 and TRBJ1-3; D is ambiguous. The CDR3 has 15 residues. Looked up from germline, CDR1 is MNHEY and CDR2 is SVGAGI. Trimming took 10 bases from V and 0 from J, leaving 16 bases between them. Here the CDR3 reads CATTLSRGSGNTIYF. CDR3 nucleotide sequence: TGTGCCACCACCCTTAGCCGGGGCTCTGGAAACACCATATATTTT.

This clone showed up just once. Other DNA sequences in the sample encode the same CDR3. The chain recombines TRBV9 with TRBJ2-3; 7 nucleotides line up with TRBD1. V was pared by 3 bases and J by 2 bases, with 6 bases of the junction left unmatched. In germline, CDR1 is SGDLS, CDR2 YYNGEE. This CDR3 comprises 15 residues. CDR3 in amino acids: CASSARDSSTDTQYF. Here the CDR3 DNA reads TGTGCCAGCAGCGCCCGGGACAGCTCCACAGATACGCAGTATTTT.

The rearrangement joins TRBV7-2 to TRBJ2-3; TRBD2 aligns across 13 bases. The CDR3 totals 17 residues. The J segment lost 6 bases and the V segment lost 1 base, leaving 7 bases of the junction unmatched. Looked up from germline, CDR1 is SGHTA and CDR2 is FQGNSA. CDR3 protein: CASSLVGLAGARDTQYF. In DNA form, the CDR3 reads TGTGCCAGCAGCTTAGTAGGACTAGCGGGAGCTCGGGATACGCAGTATTTT.

The V and J genes are TRBV11-2 and TRBJ1-5; TRBD1 might be the D (5 bases). Germline V gene sequence: CDR1 SGHAT, CDR2 FQNNGV. Trimming removed 3 bases at V and 2 bases at J, with 14 bases between. The CDR3 totals 16 residues. This chain's CDR3 is CASSFSGQGGNQPQHF. The CDR3 nucleotides read TGTGCCAGCAGCTTCTCGGGCCAAGGGGGCAATCAGCCCCAGCATTTT.

The V call is TRBV19, the J call TRBJ1-1; a possible D gene is TRBD1 (5 bases). Trimming cost V 4 bases and J 1 base, with 13 bases left between them. The germline gives CDR1 LNHDA, CDR2 SQIVND (reference sequence). The CDR3 covers 15 residues. As DNA, the CDR3 is TGTGCCAGTAGTAAGTTGGCAGGACAGAACACTGAAGCTTTCTTT. Protein product: CASSKLAGQNTEAFF.

The chain employs TRBV4-3 and TRBJ2-7; D may be TRBD2 (6 bases). V shed 2 bases and J shed 7 bases, with 12 bases lying between them. CDR3 length: 13 amino acids. In germline, CDR1 is LGHNA, CDR2 YSLEER. The CDR3 is CASSQSQGGEQYF. CDR3 DNA: TGCGCCAGCAGCCAATCCCAGGGAGGAGAGCAGTACTTC.

This chain uses TRBV18 with TRBJ1-1; no clear D gene. In germline, CDR1 is KGHSH, CDR2 LQKENI. The CDR3 loop spans 16 amino acids. Trimming left V 0 bases short and J 1 base short, with 12 bases between. The CDR3 spells CASSPPAWGGNTEAFF. DNA of the CDR3: TGTGCCAGCTCACCACCTGCCTGGGGTGGGAACACTGAAGCTTTCTTT.

Turning to this clone: Other DNA variants within this sample encode the same CDR3. The chain joins TRBV5-1 to TRBJ1-5; D remains ambiguous. The length of the CDR3 is 15 residues. Germline CDR1 SGHRS, CDR2 YFSETQ. V was trimmed by 0 bases and J by 4 bases, leaving 11 bases between them. The CDR3 here is CASSLGPEGNQPQHF. The CDR3 region has the DNA TGCGCCAGCAGCTTGGGTCCCGAGGGAAATCAGCCCCAGCATTTT. Filled out from reference TRBV5-1 and TRBJ1-5, the complete variable domain reads KAGVTQTPRYLIKTRGQQVTLSCSPISGHRSVSWYQQTPGQGLQFLFEYFSETQRNKGNFPGRFSGRQFSNSRSEMNVSTLELGDSALYLCASSLGPEGNQPQHFGDGTRLSIL.